Below are 24 T cell receptor beta chains sequenced from a single sample in a study of vaccination effects on CD4 cells after COVID-19. The ViraFEST assay expanded antigen-specific CD4+ T cells with viral peptide pools before sequencing. With more than 9 days of culture completed, CD4+ T cells were isolated. Subjects were given two BNT162b2 or mRNA-1273 vaccine doses. What these receptors recognize is not known. Assay: immunoSEQ multiplex PCR; the TCRdb copy retains only in-frame clones and omits some. The table includes around 59,000 clones, 75% to 85% detected once. Sequenced material: CD4+ T cells from PBMCs cultured with HCoV-OC43 spike peptides, taken after COVID-19 vaccination. Specified subset: HCoV-OC43 spike overlapping peptide pool stimulation. Receptors were obtained from a human donor who received a COVID-19 vaccine.

The rearrangement links TRBV6-1 to TRBJ1-5; 8 bases line up with TRBD1. The CDR3 is 17 amino acids. Losses at the gene ends were 4 bases for V and 1 base for J; bases not matched to a gene: 9. CDR1 and CDR2 (germline): MNHNS, SASEGT. The DNA for the CDR3 is TGTGCCAGCAGTGTATTTGGCAGGGGGCGAAGCAATCAGCCCCAGCATTTT. This sequence encodes CASSVFGRGRSNQPQHF.

The chain has TRBV3-1 (or the pseudogene TRBV3-2) and TRBJ1-2, with 7 nucleotides matching TRBD1. The V gene end was trimmed by 4 bases and the J gene end by 2 bases; junction bases not matched to a gene: 10. Germline CDR1 reads LGHDT; CDR2 reads YNNKEL (reference sequence). CDR3 length: 16 residues. The CDR3 DNA is TGTGCCAGCAGCCGCCTCCACAGGGGTTCGAACTATGGCTACACCTTC. It encodes CASSRLHRGSNYGYTF.

V and J are TRBV3-1 (or the pseudogene TRBV3-2) and TRBJ1-2; D is possibly TRBD1 (5 bases). The CDR3 length is 15 residues. Trimming shortened V by 6 bases and J by 8 bases, and 22 bases separated the two germline ends. CDR1 and CDR2 from the germline V gene are LGHDT and YNNKEL (reference sequence). The CDR3 DNA reads TGTGCCAGCAGGGCCGGGACGGGTATAGGGGTAGGCTACACCTTC. Translated, it gives CASRAGTGIGVGYTF.

This clone was seen a few times. The chain has TRBV19 and TRBJ1-6; D gene unclear. The CDR3 has 13 residues. CDR1 and CDR2 from the germline V gene are LNHDA and SQIVND (reference sequence). The V gene lost 2 bases and the J gene lost 14 bases, with 13 bases spanning the gap. The CDR3 reads CASSIQSGSSLHF. In DNA, the CDR3 is TGTGCCAGTAGTATACAGTCCGGGAGCTCCCTCCACTTT.

V gene TRBV6-5 combines with J gene TRBJ2-7, with TRBD1 identical over 7 bases. CDR1 is MNHEY, CDR2 SVGAGI, per germline. The CDR3 totals 14 residues. V gave up 7 bases and J gave up 6 bases; unmatched junction bases: 12. As DNA, the CDR3 is TGTGCCAGCACGCCGACAGGGCGATCCGTCGAGCAGTACGTC. This translates into CASTPTGRSVEQYV.

This chain connects TRBV2 to TRBJ2-3; no definite D call. V lost 9 bases to trimming and J lost 0 bases, with 10 bases between them. The germline V gene has CDR1 SNHLY and CDR2 FYNNEI. The CDR3 totals 13 residues. CDR3 DNA sequence: TGTGCCAGAAGAACAGCCAGCACAGATACGCAGTATTTT. Residues: CARRTASTDTQYF. Combining the CDR3 with reference TRBV2 and TRBJ2-3 gives the whole variable domain EPEVTQTPSHQVTQMGQEVILRCVPISNHLYFYWYRQILGQKVEFLVSFYNNEISEKSEIFDDQFSVERPDGSNFTLKIRSTKLEDSAMYFCARRTASTDTQYFGPGTRLTVL.

This clone turned up a few times. The J gene is TRBJ2-1, the V gene TRBV7-8; 9 positions agree with TRBD1. The CDR3 is made up of 17 amino acids. Trimming removed 2 bases from V and 1 base from J; junction bases left unmatched: 6. The germline CDR1 and CDR2 sequences are SGHVS and FQNEAQ. CDR3 amino acids: CASSLRTGAGSYNEQFF. Written as DNA, the CDR3 is TGTGCCAGCAGCTTACGGACAGGGGCAGGATCCTACAATGAGCAGTTCTTC.

J is TRBJ2-5 and V is TRBV9, with TRBD2 matching 9 bases. CDR3 length equals 16 residues. With V trimmed by 1 base and J by 1 base, 5 bases remained unmatched. The germline V gene encodes CDR1 SGDLS and CDR2 YYNGEE. This CDR3 is CASSVSAGGVQETQYF. CDR3 nucleotide sequence: TGTGCCAGCAGCGTATCAGCGGGGGGCGTCCAAGAGACCCAGTACTTC.

The V and J genes are TRBV5-4 and TRBJ1-5; TRBD1 is a possible D gene (6 bases). This CDR3 is 14 amino acids long. V was pared by 5 bases and J by 1 base, with 10 bases between. The germline CDR1 and CDR2 sequences are SGHNT and YYREEE (reference sequence). The CDR3 DNA follows: TGTGCCAGCAGTGACAGGTCCAGCAATCAGCCCCAGCATTTT. Translation: CASSDRSSNQPQHF.

The V call is TRBV30, the J call TRBJ2-2, with D maybe TRBD1 (6 bases). Trimming cost V 5 bases and J 6 bases, with 10 bases left between them. The germline V gene encodes CDR1 GTSNPN and CDR2 SVGIG (reference sequence). The CDR3 loop spans 12 amino acids. CDR3 in DNA: TGTGCCTGGGACAGGTTCCCCGGGGAGCTGTTTTTT. It translates to CAWDRFPGELFF.

This chain joins TRBV9 and TRBJ2-2, with 7 bases that match TRBD1. CDR1 and CDR2 (germline): SGDLS, YYNGEE. The CDR3 sequence is 17 residues long. The junction had 9 bases not matched to a gene; V was cut back by 4 bases and J by 0 bases. CDR3 DNA: TGTGCCAGCAGCCCACATCCCGGGACAGCGAACACCGGGGAGCTGTTTTTT. This encodes CASSPHPGTANTGELFF.

The chain carries TRBV12-5 and TRBJ1-4; unclear D gene. The CDR3 sequence is 14 residues long. Germline lookup yields CDR1 LGHNT and CDR2 FRNRAP. Trimming left V 2 bases short and J 7 bases short, with 11 bases between. CDR3 residues: CASGLLQVGEKLFF. The CDR3 DNA is TGTGCTAGTGGTTTGTTACAAGTGGGTGAAAAACTGTTTTTT.

The rearrangement joins TRBV10-1 to TRBJ2-2; 9 bases are a match to TRBD2. Germline CDR1 reads WNHNN; CDR2 reads SYGVQD (reference sequence). With V trimmed by 4 bases and J by 4 bases, 7 bases remained unmatched. CDR3 length equals 16 residues. For the CDR3, the DNA is TGCGCCAGCAGTGGCGCGGGGGGGCGCGGCACCGGGGAGCTGTTTTTT. Amino acid sequence: CASSGAGGRGTGELFF.

V gene TRBV5-6 combines with J gene TRBJ2-2, with TRBD1 matching over 10 bases. The ends lost 4 bases at V and 4 bases at J; junction bases unmatched: 4. Germline lookup yields CDR1 SGHDT and CDR2 YYEEEE. CDR3 size: 15 residues. CDR3 sequence reads: CASSRTGGGTGELFF. CDR3 sequence (DNA): TGTGCCAGCAGCCGGACAGGGGGAGGCACCGGGGAGCTGTTTTTT.

This chain uses TRBV10-1 with TRBJ2-1; the match to TRBD1 covers 7 bases. The V gene end was trimmed by 0 bases and the J gene end by 5 bases; junction bases not matched to a gene: 4. Germline lookup yields CDR1 WNHNN and CDR2 SYGVQD (reference sequence). The length of the CDR3 is 15 residues. The CDR3 protein is CASSESGTAHNEQFF. The DNA of the CDR3 is TGCGCCAGCAGTGAGTCCGGGACAGCTCACAATGAGCAGTTCTTC.

The CDR3 sequence: CASTNKVWANTGELFF. The CDR3, as DNA: TGTGCCAGTACCAATAAGGTGTGGGCTAACACCGGGGAGCTGTTTTTT. The chain couples TRBV19 to TRBJ2-2; no clear D. Germline CDR1 is LNHDA and CDR2 is SQIVND (reference sequence). The V and J ends lost 7 bases and 2 bases respectively, with 17 bases between them. The CDR3 spans 16 residues.

This rearrangement joins TRBV6-5 to TRBJ2-2, with D possibly matching TRBD1 (5 bases). V shed 0 bases and J shed 4 bases, with 12 bases lying between them. The CDR3 spans 16 residues. Germline CDR1 is MNHEY and CDR2 is SVGAGI. The CDR3 nucleotides are TGTGCCAGCAGTTACTCGATCACAGGAAGCACCGGGGAGCTGTTTTTT. This sequence encodes CASSYSITGSTGELFF.

The rearrangement uses TRBV18 and TRBJ1-1; no clear D gene. The CDR3 contains 13 residues. Germline V lookup: CDR1 KGHSH, CDR2 LQKENI. The germline V and J ends were trimmed by 3 bases and 0 bases, with 5 bases remaining between them. DNA for the CDR3: TGTGCCAGCTCACCGGTGGTGAACACTGAAGCTTTCTTT. This gives the protein CASSPVVNTEAFF.

The chain employs TRBV18 and TRBJ2-5; D remains ambiguous. Per the germline V gene, CDR1 is KGHSH and CDR2 is LQKENI. The V gene lost 8 bases and the J gene lost 2 bases, with 9 bases spanning the gap. The length of the CDR3 is 12 residues. The chain's CDR3 is CASRTGQETQYF. In DNA form, the CDR3 reads TGTGCCAGCCGCACTGGACAAGAGACCCAGTACTTC. The full variable domain, completed using reference TRBV18 and TRBJ2-5, is NAGVMQNPRHLVRRRGQEARLRCSPMKGHSHVYWYRQLPEEGLKFMVYLQKENIIDESGMPKERFSAEFPKEGPSILRIQQVVRGDSAAYFCASRTGQETQYFGPGTRLLVL.

This chain links TRBV28 with TRBJ1-1; a possible D gene is TRBD1 (5 bases). Germline CDR1 reads MDHEN; CDR2 reads SYDVKM. V was clipped by 6 bases and J by 6 bases, with 20 bases between them. CDR3 length equals 15 residues. This CDR3 reads CASRQSTGVVSEAFF. CDR3 DNA: TGTGCCAGCAGACAAAGTACAGGTGTGGTTTCTGAAGCTTTCTTT.

This chain links TRBV28 with TRBJ1-1; D might be TRBD1 (6 bases). Trimming took off 3 bases at V and 5 bases at J, with 13 bases between the two ends. Germline V gene sequence: CDR1 MDHEN, CDR2 SYDVKM. CDR3 length equals 14 residues. CDR3 loop: CASSFRGAGTEAFF. CDR3 DNA sequence: TGTGCCAGCAGTTTTAGGGGGGCTGGGACTGAAGCTTTCTTT.

The chain employs TRBV2 and TRBJ1-3; D remains unclear. Germline loops: CDR1 SNHLY, CDR2 FYNNEI. Deletions cut 2 bases from V and 11 bases from J, with 13 bases between. The CDR3 contains 13 residues. This CDR3 reads CASSELRSASIYF. DNA for the CDR3: TGTGCCAGCAGTGAATTAAGGTCCGCGTCCATATATTTT. Based on the CDR3 plus reference TRBV2 and TRBJ1-3, the full variable domain is EPEVTQTPSHQVTQMGQEVILRCVPISNHLYFYWYRQILGQKVEFLVSFYNNEISEKSEIFDDQFSVERPDGSNFTLKIRSTKLEDSAMYFCASSELRSASIYFGEGSWLTVV.

The chain links TRBV2 to TRBJ1-3; the D is unclear. This CDR3 contains 12 residues. V was shortened by 2 bases and J by 6 bases, with 5 bases between the two germline ends. Germline CDR1 SNHLY, CDR2 FYNNEI. Here the CDR3 reads CASSEWSNTIYF. In nucleotides, the CDR3 is TGTGCCAGCAGTGAATGGTCAAACACCATATATTTT. Filled out from reference TRBV2 and TRBJ1-3, the complete variable domain reads EPEVTQTPSHQVTQMGQEVILRCVPISNHLYFYWYRQILGQKVEFLVSFYNNEISEKSEIFDDQFSVERPDGSNFTLKIRSTKLEDSAMYFCASSEWSNTIYFGEGSWLTVV.

V is TRBV24-1 and J is TRBJ2-5, with D perhaps given as TRBD1 or TRBD2 (5 bases each). CDR1 is KGHDR and CDR2 is SFDVKD in the germline V gene. Trimming took off 3 bases at V and 5 bases at J, with 15 bases between the two ends. The CDR3 loop spans 15 amino acids. The CDR3 region is CATSDARDRRETQYF. For the CDR3, the DNA is TGTGCCACCAGTGATGCCCGGGACCGACGGGAGACCCAGTACTTC.